This entry describes one T cell receptor beta chain. The data were taken from a study of blood T cell repertoires in COVID-19. Overall study: T cells, B-cell-depleted T cells, or PBMCs provided the cDNA or gDNA that served as material.

The authors' processing: Reference gene primer amplification in the assay estimated nucleated cell counts. Generated by immunoSEQ multiplex PCR, the TCRdb table keeps only in-frame clones and is missing some. The V and J calls and clone size were taken over from that table, and D and trimming were inferred from the DNA. The profile shows fewer than 350,000 clones, about 89% of them singletons. Germline lookup yields CDR1 MDHEN and CDR2 SYDVKM. V was clipped by 5 bases and J by 4 bases; unmatched bases: 7. The CDR3 has 16 amino acids. Sequencing was done on a sample of PBMCs or T cells enriched from blood (not recorded which). This receptor was obtained from a man aged 60 to 75 who had recovered from COVID-19. V gene TRBV28 combines with J gene TRBJ1-4; 10 bases line up with TRBD1. The CDR3 coding sequence is TGTGCCAGCAGTGCGGGGACAGGGGTTAGTAATGAAAAACTGTTTTTT. Encoded protein: CASSAGTGVSNEKLFF.